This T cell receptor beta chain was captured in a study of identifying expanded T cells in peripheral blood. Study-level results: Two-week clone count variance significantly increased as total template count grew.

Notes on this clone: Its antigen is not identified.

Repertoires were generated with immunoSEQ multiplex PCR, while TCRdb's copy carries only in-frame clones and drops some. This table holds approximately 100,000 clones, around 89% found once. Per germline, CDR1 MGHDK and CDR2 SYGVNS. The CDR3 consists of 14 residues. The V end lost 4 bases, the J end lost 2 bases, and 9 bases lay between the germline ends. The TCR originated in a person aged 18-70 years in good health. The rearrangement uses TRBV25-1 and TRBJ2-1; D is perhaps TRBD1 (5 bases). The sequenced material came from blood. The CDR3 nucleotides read TGTGCCAGCAGTGTTGGGGCGGCCTACAATGAGCAGTTCTTC. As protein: CASSVGAAYNEQFF.